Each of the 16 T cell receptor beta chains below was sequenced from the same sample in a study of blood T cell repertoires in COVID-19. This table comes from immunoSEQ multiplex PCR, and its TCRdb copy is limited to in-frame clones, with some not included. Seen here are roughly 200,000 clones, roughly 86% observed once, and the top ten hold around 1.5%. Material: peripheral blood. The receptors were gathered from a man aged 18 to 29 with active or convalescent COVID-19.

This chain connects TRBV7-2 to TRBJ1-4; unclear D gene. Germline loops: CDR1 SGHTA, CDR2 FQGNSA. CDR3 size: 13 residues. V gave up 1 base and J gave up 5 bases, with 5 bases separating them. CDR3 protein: CASSLGLNEKLFF. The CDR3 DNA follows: TGTGCCAGCAGCTTAGGCCTAAATGAAAAACTGTTTTTT.

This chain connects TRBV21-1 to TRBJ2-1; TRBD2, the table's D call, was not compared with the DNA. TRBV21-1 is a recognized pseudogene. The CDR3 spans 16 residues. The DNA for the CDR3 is TGTGCCAGCAGCATCACTACGGCGGGAGGATACAATGAGCAGTTCTTC. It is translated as CASSITTAGGYNEQFF.

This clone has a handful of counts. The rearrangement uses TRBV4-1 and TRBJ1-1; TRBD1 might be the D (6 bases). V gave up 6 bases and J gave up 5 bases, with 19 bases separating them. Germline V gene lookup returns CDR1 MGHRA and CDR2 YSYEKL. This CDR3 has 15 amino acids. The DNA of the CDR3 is TGCGCCAGCAGGGACCCGATGGGGGGGGCTACTGAAGCTTTCTTT. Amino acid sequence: CASRDPMGGATEAFF.

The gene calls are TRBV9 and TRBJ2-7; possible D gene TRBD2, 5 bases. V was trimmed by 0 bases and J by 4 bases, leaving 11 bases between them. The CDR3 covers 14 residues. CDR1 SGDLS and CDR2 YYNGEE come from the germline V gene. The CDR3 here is CASSVAEGNYEQYF. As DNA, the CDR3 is TGTGCCAGCAGCGTAGCCGAGGGAAATTACGAGCAGTACTTC.

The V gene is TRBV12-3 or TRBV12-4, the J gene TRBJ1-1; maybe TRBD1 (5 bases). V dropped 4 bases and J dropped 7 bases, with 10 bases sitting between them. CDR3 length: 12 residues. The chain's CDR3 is CASSSDRNEAFF. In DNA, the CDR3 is TGTGCCAGCAGTTCAGACAGAAATGAAGCTTTCTTT.

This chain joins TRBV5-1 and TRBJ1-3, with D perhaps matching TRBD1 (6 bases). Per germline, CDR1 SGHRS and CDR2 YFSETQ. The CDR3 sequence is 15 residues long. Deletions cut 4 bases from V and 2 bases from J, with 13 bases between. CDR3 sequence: CASSQLQGPGNTIYF. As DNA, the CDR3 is TGCGCCAGCAGCCAGCTACAGGGTCCTGGAAACACCATATATTTT.

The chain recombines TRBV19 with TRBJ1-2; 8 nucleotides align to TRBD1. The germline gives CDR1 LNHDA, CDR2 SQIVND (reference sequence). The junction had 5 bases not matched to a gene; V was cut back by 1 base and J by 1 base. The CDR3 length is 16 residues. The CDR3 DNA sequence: TGTGCCAGTAGTATAGCCCGGACAGGGAGTAACTATGGCTACACCTTC. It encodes CASSIARTGSNYGYTF. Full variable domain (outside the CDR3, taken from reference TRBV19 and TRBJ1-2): DGGITQSPKYLFRKEGQNVTLSCEQNLNHDAMYWYRQDPGQGLRLIYYSQIVNDFQKGDIAEGYSVSREKKESFPLTVTSAQKNPTAFYLCASSIARTGSNYGYTFGSGTRLTVV.

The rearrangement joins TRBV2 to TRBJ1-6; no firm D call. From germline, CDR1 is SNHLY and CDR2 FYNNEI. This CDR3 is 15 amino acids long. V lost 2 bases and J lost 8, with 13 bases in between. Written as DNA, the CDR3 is TGTGCCAGCAGTGAATCACGGGGTTCCGATTCACCCCTCCACTTT. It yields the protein CASSESRGSDSPLHF.

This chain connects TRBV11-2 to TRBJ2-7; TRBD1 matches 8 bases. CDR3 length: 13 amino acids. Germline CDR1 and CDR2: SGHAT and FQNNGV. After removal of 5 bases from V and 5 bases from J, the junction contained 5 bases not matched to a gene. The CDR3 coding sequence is TGTGCCAGCAGCCGACAGGGGTGGGACGAGCAGTACTTC. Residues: CASSRQGWDEQYF.

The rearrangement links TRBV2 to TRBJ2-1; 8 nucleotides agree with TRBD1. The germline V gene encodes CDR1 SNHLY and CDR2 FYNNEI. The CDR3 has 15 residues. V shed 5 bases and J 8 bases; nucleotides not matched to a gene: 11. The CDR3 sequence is CASSFDRGTDHEQFF. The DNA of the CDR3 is TGTGCCAGCAGTTTCGACAGGGGTACAGACCATGAGCAGTTCTTC.

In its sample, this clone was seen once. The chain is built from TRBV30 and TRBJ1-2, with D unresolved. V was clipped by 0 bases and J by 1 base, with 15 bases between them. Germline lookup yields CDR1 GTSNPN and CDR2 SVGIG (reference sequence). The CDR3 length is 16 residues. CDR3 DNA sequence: TGTGCCTGGAGTGTACCCTTCGGGGAGGTTAACTATGGCTACACCTTC. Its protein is CAWSVPFGEVNYGYTF.

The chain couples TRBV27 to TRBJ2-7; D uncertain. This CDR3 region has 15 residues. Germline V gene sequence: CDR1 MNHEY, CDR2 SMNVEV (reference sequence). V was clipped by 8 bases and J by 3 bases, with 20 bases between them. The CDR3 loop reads CASRRSGQVNYEQYF. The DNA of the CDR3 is TGTGCCAGCCGTCGTAGTGGCCAGGTTAACTACGAGCAGTACTTC.

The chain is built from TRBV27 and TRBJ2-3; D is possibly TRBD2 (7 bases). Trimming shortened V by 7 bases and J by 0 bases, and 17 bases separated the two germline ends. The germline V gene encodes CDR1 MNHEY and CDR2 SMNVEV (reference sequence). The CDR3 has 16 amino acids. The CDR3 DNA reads TGTGCCAGCAATCCCAGCGGGACACAAAGCACAGATACGCAGTATTTT. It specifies CASNPSGTQSTDTQYF.

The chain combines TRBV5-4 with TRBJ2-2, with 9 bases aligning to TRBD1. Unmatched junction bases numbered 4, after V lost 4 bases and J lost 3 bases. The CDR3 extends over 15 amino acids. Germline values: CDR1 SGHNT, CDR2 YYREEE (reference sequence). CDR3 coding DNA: TGTGCCAGCAGCCAGGGACAGGGTTACACCGGGGAGCTGTTTTTT. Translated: CASSQGQGYTGELFF.

CDR3 sequence (DNA): TGTGCCAGCAGTTTTGCGGTGAGCACAGATACGCAGTATTTT. Translated, it gives CASSFAVSTDTQYF. V usage is TRBV27 and J usage is TRBJ2-3; D not resolved. This CDR3 contains 14 residues. CDR1 is MNHEY and CDR2 is SMNVEV in the germline V gene (reference sequence). V lost 3 bases and J 0 bases, leaving 7 bases between the germline ends.

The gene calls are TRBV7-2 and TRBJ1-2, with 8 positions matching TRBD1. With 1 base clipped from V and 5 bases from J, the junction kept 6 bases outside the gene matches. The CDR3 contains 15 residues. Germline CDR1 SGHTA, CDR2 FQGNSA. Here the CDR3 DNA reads TGTGCCAGCAGCTTAGGGACAGGGATGCGTTATGGCTACACCTTC. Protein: CASSLGTGMRYGYTF. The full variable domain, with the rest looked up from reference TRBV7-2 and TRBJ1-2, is GAGVSQSPSNKVTEKGKDVELRCDPISGHTALYWYRQSLGQGLEFLIYFQGNSAPDKSGLPSDRFSAERTGGSVSTLTIQRTQQEDSAVYLCASSLGTGMRYGYTFGSGTRLTVV.